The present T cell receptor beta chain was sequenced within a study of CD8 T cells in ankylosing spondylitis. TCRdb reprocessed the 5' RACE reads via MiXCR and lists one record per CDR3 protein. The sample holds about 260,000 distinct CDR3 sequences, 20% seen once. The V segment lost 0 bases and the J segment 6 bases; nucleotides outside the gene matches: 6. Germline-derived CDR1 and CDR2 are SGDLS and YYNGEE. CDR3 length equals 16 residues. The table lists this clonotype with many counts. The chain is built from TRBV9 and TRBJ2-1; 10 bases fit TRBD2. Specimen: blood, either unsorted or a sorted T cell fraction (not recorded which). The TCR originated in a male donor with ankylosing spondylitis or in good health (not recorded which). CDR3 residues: CASSVATSGMFNEQFF. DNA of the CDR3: TGTGCCAGCAGCGTAGCAACTAGCGGGATGTTCAATGAGCAGTTCTTC.